These 8 T cell receptor beta chains share one sample of origin, sequenced in a study of T cells after yellow fever vaccination. TCRdb independently ran MiXCR on the 5' RACE reads; one entry per CDR3 protein. The sample has about 630,000 distinct CDR3 sequences, approximately 13% seen once. The sequencing here drew on PBMCs, taken on the day of the yellow fever booster vaccination. These TCRs come from a man in his thirties or forties who received the YFV17D yellow fever vaccine.

The V gene is TRBV7-9, the J gene TRBJ2-2; TRBD1 aligns across 7 bases. V was clipped by 11 bases and J by 5 bases; unmatched bases: 11. CDR1 is SEHNR, CDR2 FQNEAQ, per germline (reference sequence). This CDR3 has 14 residues. The CDR3 DNA is TGTGCCGGCGCCCGGGACAGCCTAACCGGGGAGCTGTTTTTT. It translates to CAGARDSLTGELFF.

This clonotype was seen more than once but under ten times. The CDR3 nucleotides are TGTGCCACCAGGCAGCAAGGCTATGGCTACACCTTC. It codes for CATRQQGYGYTF. This rearrangement joins TRBV15 to TRBJ1-2; no clear D gene. V gave up 6 bases and J gave up 4 bases, with 9 bases separating them. This CDR3 is built from 12 residues. Looked up from germline, CDR1 is LNHNV and CDR2 is YYDKDF (reference sequence).

In its sample, this clonotype was seen many times. The chain combines TRBV5-1 with TRBJ2-6; D may be TRBD2 (6 bases). The CDR3 covers 14 residues. The V end was cut by 7 bases, the J end by 2 bases, with 10 bases between. CDR1 is SGHRS, CDR2 YFSETQ, per germline. The CDR3 reads CASRGGPGANVLTF. DNA for the CDR3: TGCGCCAGCCGGGGAGGTCCTGGGGCCAACGTCCTGACTTTC.

The table lists this clonotype with a few counts. This rearrangement joins TRBV19 to TRBJ2-1, with 7 bases fitting TRBD1. This CDR3 comprises 14 residues. Trimming cost V 5 bases and J 5 bases; bases outside gene matches: 6. The germline CDR1 and CDR2 sequences are LNHDA and SQIVND (reference sequence). The CDR3 DNA sequence: TGTGCCAGTAGTCACCGGGACAGTAACAATGAGCAGTTCTTC. Translation: CASSHRDSNNEQFF.

The chain uses TRBV10-2 and TRBJ2-7; D is unclear. Germline loops: CDR1 WSHSY, CDR2 SAAADI. CDR3 length equals 12 residues. Trimming stripped 10 bases from V and 4 bases from J, with 14 bases between. The DNA for the CDR3 is TGCGCCACCCTCTCTGACTTTTACGAGCAGTACTTC. Its translation: CATLSDFYEQYF.

This clonotype has at least ten counts. J is TRBJ2-2 and V is TRBV12-3 or TRBV12-4; D may be TRBD2 (6 bases). CDR3 length equals 14 residues. Trimming pared 3 bases from V and 3 bases from J, leaving 8 bases between. This CDR3 is CASSLSGYTGELFF. In nucleotides, the CDR3 is TGTGCCAGCAGTTTGAGCGGGTACACCGGGGAGCTGTTTTTT.

This chain links TRBV5-5 with TRBJ2-4; TRBD1 is a possible D gene (5 bases). The CDR3 contains 16 residues. Germline CDR1 SGHKS, CDR2 YYEKEE (reference sequence). With 4 bases removed from V and 8 bases from J, the gap between germline ends came to 22 bases. CDR3 sequence: CASSIGHSGYQDIQYF. The CDR3 DNA is TGTGCCAGCAGCATCGGACACAGTGGGTATCAGGACATTCAGTACTTC.

This clonotype was observed a few times. This chain links TRBV6-2 or TRBV6-3 with TRBJ2-1; weak D call: TRBD2 (5 bases). CDR3 length: 15 amino acids. Trimming took 5 bases from V and 3 from J, leaving 14 bases between them. Germline CDR1 is MNHEY and CDR2 is SVGEGT. The DNA of the CDR3 is TGTGCCAGCAGTGAGCTTACCGGGAACTACAATGAGCAGTTCTTC. This codes for CASSELTGNYNEQFF.